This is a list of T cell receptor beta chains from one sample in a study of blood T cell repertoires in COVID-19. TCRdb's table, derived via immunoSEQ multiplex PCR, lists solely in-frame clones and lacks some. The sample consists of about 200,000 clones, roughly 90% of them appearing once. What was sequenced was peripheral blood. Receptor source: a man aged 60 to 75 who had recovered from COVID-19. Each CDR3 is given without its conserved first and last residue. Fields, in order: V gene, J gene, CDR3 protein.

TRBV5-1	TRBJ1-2	ASSPGGTNYGYT
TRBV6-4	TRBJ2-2	ASSAQLAENTGELF
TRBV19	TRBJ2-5	ASSTTTAQETQY
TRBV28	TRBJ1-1	ASLSRGRNTEAF
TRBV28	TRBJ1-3	ASIEGGGISGNTIY
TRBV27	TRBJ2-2	ASSFQGLRRDRSIGELF
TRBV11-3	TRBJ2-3	ASSALAGASSTDTQY
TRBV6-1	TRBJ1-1	ASSERGGGVAAF
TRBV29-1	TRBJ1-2	SVLENGYT
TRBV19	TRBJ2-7	ASSITGQPAYEQY
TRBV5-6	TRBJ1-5	ASSSLSQGFNQPQH
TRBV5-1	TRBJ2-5	ASSNREQETQY
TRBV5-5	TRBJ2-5	ASSSTGQETQY
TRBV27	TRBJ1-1	ASSPHRVSGFGAF
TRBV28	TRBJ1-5	ASSLRTLWVNQPQH
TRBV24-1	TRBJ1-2	ATRTGEGDHGYT
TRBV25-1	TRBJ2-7	ASSGTGAYEQY
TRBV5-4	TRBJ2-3	ASSLAKGALDTQY
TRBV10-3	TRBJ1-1	ATTGNTEAF
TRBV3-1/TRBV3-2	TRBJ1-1	ASSRIDRVIEAF
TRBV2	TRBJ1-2	ASNRDRDNGYT
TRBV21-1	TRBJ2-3	ASSYGTSGSSFPDTQY
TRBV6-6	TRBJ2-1	ASSYKTSGYNEQF
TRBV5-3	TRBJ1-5	ARSHYRDRGSNQPQH
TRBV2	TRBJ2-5	ASSRDRGAETQY
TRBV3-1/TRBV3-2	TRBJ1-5	ARFPLPGNNQPQH
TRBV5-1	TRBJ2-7	ASSLAGGAYEQY
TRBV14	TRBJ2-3	ASSRLGGTDTQY
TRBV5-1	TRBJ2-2	ASSLVPGVTGELF
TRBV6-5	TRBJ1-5	ASRPDRYQPQH
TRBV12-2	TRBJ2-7	ASPVGNGGTYEQY
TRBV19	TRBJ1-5	ASSITGGAGNQPQH
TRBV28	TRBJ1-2	ASSRDGYT
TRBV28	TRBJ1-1	VTGLNTEAF
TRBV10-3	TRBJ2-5	AISDGETGRGTQY
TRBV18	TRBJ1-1	ASSPSIVSGQLSTEAF
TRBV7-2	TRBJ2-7	ASSLGHQAEQY